The 30 T cell receptor beta chains presented below share a single source sample, sequenced in a study of blood T cell repertoires in COVID-19. Method: immunoSEQ multiplex PCR; TCRdb's copy keeps in-frame clones and lacks some. The table lists roughly 200,000 clones, about 88% of them singletons, with 9.5% to 13% in the top ten. Sequenced input: peripheral blood. The source is a woman aged 50 to 60 with COVID-19, enrolled during active disease.

V and J are TRBV3-1 (or the pseudogene TRBV3-2) and TRBJ1-1, with a weak D call TRBD1 (6 bases). Germline V CDR1 and CDR2: LGHDT, YNNKEL (reference sequence). Trimming stripped 0 bases from V and 3 bases from J, with 14 bases between. This CDR3 has 16 residues. CDR3 DNA sequence: TGTGCCAGCAGCCAAGATCTGCAGGGGTTGTACACTGAAGCTTTCTTT. Encoded protein: CASSQDLQGLYTEAFF.

This clone appeared once. The chain is built from TRBV15 and TRBJ2-3, with TRBD2 as a possible D gene (5 bases). The length of the CDR3 is 17 residues. Germline CDR1 reads LNHNV; CDR2 reads YYDKDF (reference sequence). The ends were cut back, 0 bases at V and 2 bases at J, with 15 bases in the middle. The DNA for the CDR3 is TGTGCCACCAGCAGAGAGAGCCTTCTAGCCCTCACAGATACGCAGTATTTT. This gives the protein CATSRESLLALTDTQYF. The whole variable domain, filled in from reference TRBV15 and TRBJ2-3, reads DAMVIQNPRYQVTQFGKPVTLSCSQTLNHNVMYWYQQKSSQAPKLLFHYYDKDFNNEADTPDNFQSRRPNTSFCFLDIRSPGLGDTAMYLCATSRESLLALTDTQYFGPGTRLTVL.

This CDR3 reads CATSVPGGNYGYTF. CDR3 DNA: TGTGCCACCAGCGTTCCCGGCGGTAACTATGGCTACACCTTC. The rearrangement links TRBV15 to TRBJ1-2; unclear D gene. Trimming cost V 5 bases and J 1 base, with 11 bases left between them. This CDR3 is built from 14 residues. Germline loops: CDR1 LNHNV, CDR2 YYDKDF (reference sequence).

This clone was picked up a small number of times. The chain is built from TRBV6-5 and TRBJ2-7, with TRBD1 as a possible D gene (6 bases). Germline loops: CDR1 MNHEY, CDR2 SVGAGI. Deletions cut 7 bases from V and 9 bases from J, with 16 bases between. There are 12 residues in the CDR3. The DNA for the CDR3 is TGTGCCAGCATTAGACAGGTACGATGGCAGTACGTC. Protein product: CASIRQVRWQYV.

The chain is built from TRBV13 and TRBJ2-1, with 8 nucleotides matching TRBD2. The germline gives CDR1 PRHDT, CDR2 FYEKMQ (reference sequence). The CDR3 totals 14 residues. The ends lost 5 bases at V and 6 bases at J; junction bases unmatched: 6. The CDR3: CASSPLAGRNEQFF. The CDR3 region has the DNA TGTGCCAGCAGCCCCTTAGCGGGGCGCAATGAGCAGTTCTTC.

DNA of the CDR3: TGTGCCACCAGTGGGGACAGATGGCAGCCCCAGCATTTT. Protein product: CATSGDRWQPQHF. This rearrangement joins TRBV24-1 to TRBJ1-5; 7 bases align to TRBD1. There are 13 residues in the CDR3. Germline V gene data show CDR1 as KGHDR and CDR2 as SFDVKD. V dropped 5 bases and J dropped 7; count of bases not matched to a gene: 4.

The J gene is TRBJ2-3, the V gene TRBV5-4, with 12 bases matching TRBD2. The CDR3 has 16 residues. Germline assignment: CDR1 SGHNT and CDR2 YYREEE (reference sequence). V dropped 2 bases and J dropped 9; count of bases not matched to a gene: 10. CDR3 coding DNA: TGTGCCAGCAGCTTAGGGCTAGCGGGGGGGCAGGGAACGCAGTATTTT. Encoded protein: CASSLGLAGGQGTQYF.

The rearrangement uses TRBV30 and TRBJ2-5, with 10 bases matching TRBD2. Germline V gene lookup returns CDR1 GTSNPN and CDR2 SVGIG (reference sequence). With 2 bases clipped from V and 5 bases from J, the junction kept 5 bases outside the gene matches. CDR3 length: 14 amino acids. Here the CDR3 DNA reads TGTGCCTGGAGTTACAGCGGGGGGGCCGAGACCCAGTACTTC. It specifies CAWSYSGGAETQYF.

The chain is built from TRBV10-1 and TRBJ2-3, with D uncertain. CDR3 length: 14 residues. With 3 bases removed from V and 3 bases from J, the gap between germline ends came to 10 bases. Germline CDR1 and CDR2: WNHNN and SYGVQD (reference sequence). In DNA, the CDR3 is TGCGCCAGCAGTGATCCTAGATGGACAGATACGCAGTATTTT. Protein product: CASSDPRWTDTQYF.

This chain joins TRBV4-1 and TRBJ2-5; the match to TRBD1 covers 9 bases. The ends lost 1 base at V and 3 bases at J; junction bases unmatched: 0. The CDR3 contains 14 residues. Germline CDR1 reads MGHRA; CDR2 reads YSYEKL. DNA of the CDR3: TGCGCCAGCAGCCAAGGACAGGGGGAAGAGACCCAGTACTTC. Its translation: CASSQGQGEETQYF.

This chain links TRBV3-1 (or the pseudogene TRBV3-2) with TRBJ2-5; D not certain. CDR3 size: 12 residues. V shed 0 bases and J shed 10 bases, with 9 bases lying between them. Germline V gene data show CDR1 as LGHDT and CDR2 as YNNKEL (reference sequence). Here the CDR3 reads CASSQEWANQYF. The CDR3 DNA is TGTGCCAGCAGCCAAGAATGGGCTAACCAGTACTTC.

CDR3 sequence (DNA): TGCGCCAGCAGCTTGAACGGGGGGGCCGATACGCAGTATTTT. Its protein is CASSLNGGADTQYF. V usage is TRBV5-1 and J usage is TRBJ2-3; the match to TRBD2 covers 8 bases. Germline V gene sequence: CDR1 SGHRS, CDR2 YFSETQ. V trimming: 1 base; J trimming: 6 bases; junction bases outside the gene matches: 4. The CDR3 is 14 residues long.

The rearrangement links TRBV12-3 or TRBV12-4 to TRBJ2-1; no definite D call. This CDR3 has 13 residues. The ends were cut back, 3 bases at V and 5 bases at J, with 8 bases in the middle. The CDR3 bases are TGTGCCAGCAGTTTGCTTCAGGACAATGAGCAGTTCTTC. Translation gives CASSLLQDNEQFF.

This clone appeared once. This rearrangement joins TRBV13 to TRBJ2-1, with 8 bases fitting TRBD2. Unmatched junction bases numbered 7, after V lost 4 bases and J lost 8 bases. The germline gives CDR1 PRHDT, CDR2 FYEKMQ (reference sequence). The CDR3 extends over 14 amino acids. The CDR3 DNA reads TGTGCCAGCAGCTCAGCGGGGGTTCGCGATGAGCAGTTCTTC. It codes for CASSSAGVRDEQFF.

The V call is TRBV19, the J call TRBJ2-2, with 7 bases identical to TRBD1. In germline, CDR1 is LNHDA, CDR2 SQIVND (reference sequence). With V trimmed by 2 bases and J by 2 bases, 2 bases remained unmatched. CDR3 size: 15 residues. The CDR3 DNA follows: TGTGCCAGTAGTATATACAGGGGAAACACCGGGGAGCTGTTTTTT. Protein sequence: CASSIYRGNTGELFF. The whole variable domain, remainder taken from reference TRBV19 and TRBJ2-2, is DGGITQSPKYLFRKEGQNVTLSCEQNLNHDAMYWYRQDPGQGLRLIYYSQIVNDFQKGDIAEGYSVSREKKESFPLTVTSAQKNPTAFYLCASSIYRGNTGELFFGEGSRLTVL.

The V and J genes are TRBV6-1 and TRBJ2-3, with a possible D match to TRBD1 (6 bases). This CDR3 is 13 amino acids long. With 2 bases removed from V and 8 bases from J, the gap between germline ends came to 11 bases. In germline, CDR1 is MNHNS, CDR2 SASEGT. CDR3 nucleotides: TGTGCCAGCAGTGAACCCAGGGGTGGTACGCAGTATTTT. Translated: CASSEPRGGTQYF.

The rearrangement links TRBV18 to TRBJ1-6; the match to TRBD1 covers 8 bases. CDR1 and CDR2 from the germline V gene are KGHSH and LQKENI. The CDR3 sequence is 14 residues long. With 6 bases clipped from V and 6 bases from J, the junction kept 4 bases outside the gene matches. The CDR3 loop is CASSQDRANSPLHF. For the CDR3, the DNA is TGTGCCAGCTCTCAGGACAGGGCTAATTCACCCCTCCACTTT.

The rearrangement uses TRBV11-2 and TRBJ2-2; no definite D call. CDR1 is SGHAT, CDR2 FQNNGV, per germline. The CDR3 consists of 14 residues. The V end lost 1 base, the J end lost 2 bases, and 5 bases lay between the germline ends. CDR3 sequence (DNA): TGTGCCAGCAGCTTAGCGGTAAACACCGGGGAGCTGTTTTTT. Its protein product is CASSLAVNTGELFF.

The chain is built from TRBV5-6 and TRBJ2-1, with 8 bases aligning to TRBD1. CDR3 length: 16 residues. Germline V gene lookup returns CDR1 SGHDT and CDR2 YYEEEE. Trimming removed 1 base from V and 2 bases from J; junction bases left unmatched: 5. The CDR3 sequence is CASSLLDRAPYNEQFF. In DNA form, the CDR3 reads TGTGCCAGCAGCTTGCTGGACAGGGCCCCCTACAATGAGCAGTTCTTC.

The J gene is TRBJ2-2, the V gene TRBV19; D ambiguous. The V and J ends lost 3 bases and 0 bases respectively, with 11 bases between them. Looked up from germline, CDR1 is LNHDA and CDR2 is SQIVND (reference sequence). The CDR3 extends over 16 amino acids. The CDR3 DNA follows: TGTGCCAGTAGTATGTTTGCAGGTTCGAACACCGGGGAGCTGTTTTTT. As protein: CASSMFAGSNTGELFF.

The V and J genes are TRBV3-1 (or the pseudogene TRBV3-2) and TRBJ2-1; D may be TRBD2 (7 bases). The CDR3 is 13 residues long. CDR1 and CDR2 (germline): LGHDT, YNNKEL (reference sequence). Deletions cut 4 bases from V and 9 bases from J, with 13 bases between. The CDR3: CASSPGRGGEQFF. CDR3 nucleotide sequence: TGTGCCAGCAGCCCTGGGAGGGGGGGTGAGCAGTTCTTC.

The V call is TRBV27, the J call TRBJ1-5, with TRBD1 matching over 7 bases. The V and J ends lost 2 bases and 1 base, in that order; junction bases with no gene match: 8. CDR1 is MNHEY and CDR2 is SMNVEV in the germline V gene (reference sequence). The CDR3 loop spans 17 amino acids. CDR3 nucleotides: TGTGCCAGCAGTTTAGCCAGGGGGAGCGGGAGCAATCAGCCCCAGCATTTT. It codes for CASSLARGSGSNQPQHF.

The V call is TRBV7-9, the J call TRBJ1-5, with D unresolved. Germline V CDR1 and CDR2: SEHNR, FQNEAQ (reference sequence). The CDR3 spans 14 residues. V dropped 4 bases and J dropped 4 bases, with 11 bases sitting between them. In DNA, the CDR3 is TGTGCCAGCAGCTCCGGCGGTGGGAATCAGCCCCAGCATTTT. Protein sequence: CASSSGGGNQPQHF.

The count of this clone is one. The chain carries TRBV25-1 and TRBJ1-1; D unresolved. The germline V gene encodes CDR1 MGHDK and CDR2 SYGVNS. This CDR3 region has 13 residues. The V end was cut by 8 bases, the J end by 2 bases, with 12 bases between. The CDR3: CASVGDSNTEAFF. The CDR3 DNA is TGTGCCAGCGTGGGAGATTCAAACACTGAAGCTTTCTTT.

A few counts support this clone. The V gene is TRBV7-3, the J gene TRBJ2-1, with 9 bases that match TRBD2. The V gene end was trimmed by 5 bases and the J gene end by 6 bases; junction bases not matched to a gene: 5. In germline, CDR1 is SGHTA, CDR2 FQGTGA. The CDR3 totals 14 residues. CDR3 region: CASSPGLAGNEQFF. CDR3 DNA: TGTGCCAGCAGCCCGGGACTAGCTGGCAATGAGCAGTTCTTC.

The chain recombines TRBV6-5 with TRBJ1-6; TRBD1 matches 8 bases. Germline CDR1 and CDR2: MNHEY and SVGAGI. Trimming removed 8 bases from V and 15 bases from J; junction bases left unmatched: 15. The CDR3 runs 14 residues. CDR3 nucleotides: TGTGCCAGCGGTATGGGACAGGATCGAGCAAACCTCCACTTT. Its translation is CASGMGQDRANLHF.

V and J are TRBV7-8 and TRBJ1-4; 9 bases are shared with TRBD1. V lost 2 bases to trimming and J lost 6 bases; unmatched junction nucleotides: 4. CDR1 is SGHVS, CDR2 FQNEAQ, per germline. This CDR3 spans 15 amino acids. The CDR3 DNA follows: TGTGCCAGCAGCTTAAGGACAGGGGAGGATGAAAAACTGTTTTTT. It encodes CASSLRTGEDEKLFF.

CDR3 nucleotide sequence: TGTGCCAGCAGCTTAGGCCCCCAGGGCGGGAGTCTTAATGAGCAGTTCTTC. This translates into CASSLGPQGGSLNEQFF. The J gene is TRBJ2-1, the V gene TRBV11-3, with 7 positions matching TRBD2. Trimming cost V 1 base and J 7 bases; bases outside gene matches: 13. The CDR3 totals 17 residues. Germline assignment: CDR1 SGHNT and CDR2 YENEEA. The entire variable domain, with the rest obtained from reference TRBV11-3 and TRBJ2-1, is as follows: EAGVVQSPRYKIIEKKQPVAFWCNPISGHNTLYWYLQNLGQGPELLIRYENEEAVDDSQLPKDRFSAERLKGVDSTLKIQPAELGDSAVYLCASSLGPQGGSLNEQFFGPGTRLTVL.

The rearrangement uses TRBV6-6 and TRBJ1-1, with 9 positions matching TRBD1. The CDR3 consists of 15 residues. The J segment lost 3 bases and the V segment lost 5 bases, leaving 7 bases of the junction unmatched. Germline-derived CDR1 and CDR2 are MNHNY and SVGAGI (reference sequence). The CDR3 region has the DNA TGTGCCAGCAGTAAAAACAGGGGGCTGTACACTGAAGCTTTCTTT. Protein sequence: CASSKNRGLYTEAFF.

J is TRBJ1-2 and V is TRBV25-1, with D unresolved. Germline V gene data show CDR1 as MGHDK and CDR2 as SYGVNS. Trimming cost V 7 bases and J 4 bases, with 10 bases left between them. This CDR3 comprises 12 residues. CDR3 nucleotide sequence: TGTGCCAGCAACGGCGGATTCTATGGCTACACCTTC. Residues: CASNGGFYGYTF.